Detailed here is one T cell receptor (beta chain). This record belongs to a study of T cells expressing NK-cell markers. From its re-call of the 5' RACE reads, TCRdb lists each CDR3 protein once, without DNA. Seen in this sample are fewer than 550,000 distinct CDR3 sequences; the ten most common clones hold approximately 1.5%. The CDR3 contains 14 residues. Germline CDR1 is LGHDT and CDR2 is YNNKEL (reference sequence). Sequences were obtained from blood T cells: a sorted CD56 or NKG2C T cell subset, CD4+ or CD8+ T cells, or bulk PBMC T cells (not recorded which). The chain recombines TRBV3-1 with TRBJ2-2; there is no DNA to check the TCRdb D call of TRBD1. The clonotype was recovered from a woman aged 50 to 60 in good health. The chain's CDR3 is CASSLQGASGELFF.